This T cell receptor (beta chain) was sequenced during a study of PD-L1 blockade in urothelial cancer. Study-level information: About 90% of the roughly 30 patients were men who had bladder-origin urothelial cancer. Study-level results: Better survival was predicted when blood TCR clonality before treatment fell below the median.

What went into each PCR as a spike was synthetic TCR analog templates. Using immunoSEQ multiplex PCR, the repertoire was profiled, and TCRdb retains in-frame clones only, with some absent. This sample has fewer than 25,000 clones, with roughly 89% found just once. This clone occurred once. The antigen is undetermined. In germline, CDR1 is SGHRS, CDR2 YFSETQ. Losses at the gene ends were 4 bases for V and 3 bases for J; bases not matched to a gene: 3. The CDR3 totals 13 residues. This receptor was identified in a middle-aged man with urothelial cancer. This specimen consisted of PBMCs, obtained around atezolizumab (anti-PD-L1) treatment. The rearrangement joins TRBV5-1 to TRBJ2-7, with TRBD2 matching over 8 bases. The CDR3 loop is CASSSRGGYEQYF. The CDR3, as DNA: TGCGCCAGCAGCAGCCGGGGGGGCTACGAGCAGTACTTC.